This T cell receptor (beta chain) emerged from a study of blood T cell repertoires in COVID-19. Study information: COVID-19 samples, acute and convalescent, were from the United States, Italy and Spain.

Original handling: Amplifying reference gene primers gave estimates of nucleated cell counts. Produced via immunoSEQ multiplex PCR; TCRdb's table is partial and in-frame only. That table is the source of V, J and clone size, and D and trimming were worked out from the DNA. The sample records about 73,000 clones, about 80% being singletons. The CDR3 is made up of 15 amino acids. Germline-derived CDR1 and CDR2 are MNHEY and SVGAGI. Between the trimmed V and J ends, which lost 6 bases and 6 bases, there was a span of 20 bases. Sequencing was carried out using peripheral blood. The sequence came from a human donor in a cohort sampled during active COVID-19. The gene calls are TRBV6-5 and TRBJ1-2, with D maybe TRBD1 (6 bases). CDR3 amino acids: CASSQTGTRRDGYTF. CDR3 nucleotides: TGTGCCAGCAGCCAGACAGGAACCCGAAGGGATGGCTACACCTTC.